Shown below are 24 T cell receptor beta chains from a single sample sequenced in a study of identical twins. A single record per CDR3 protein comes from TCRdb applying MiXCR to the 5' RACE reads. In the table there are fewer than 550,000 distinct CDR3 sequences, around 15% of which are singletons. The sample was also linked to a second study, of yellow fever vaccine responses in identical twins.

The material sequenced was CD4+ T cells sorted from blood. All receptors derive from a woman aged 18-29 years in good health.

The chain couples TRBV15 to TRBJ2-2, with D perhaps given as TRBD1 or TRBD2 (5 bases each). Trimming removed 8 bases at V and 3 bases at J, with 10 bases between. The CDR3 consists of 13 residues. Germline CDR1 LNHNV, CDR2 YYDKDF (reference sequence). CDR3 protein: CATGTQDTGELFF. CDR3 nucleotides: TGTGCCACCGGGACCCAGGACACCGGGGAGCTGTTTTTT.

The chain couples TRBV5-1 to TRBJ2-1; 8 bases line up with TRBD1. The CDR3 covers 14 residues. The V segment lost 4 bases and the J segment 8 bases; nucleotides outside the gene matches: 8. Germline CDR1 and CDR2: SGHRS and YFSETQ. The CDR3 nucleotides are TGCGCCAGCAGCACTCGGACAGGGACTCATGAGCAGTTCTTC. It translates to CASSTRTGTHEQFF.

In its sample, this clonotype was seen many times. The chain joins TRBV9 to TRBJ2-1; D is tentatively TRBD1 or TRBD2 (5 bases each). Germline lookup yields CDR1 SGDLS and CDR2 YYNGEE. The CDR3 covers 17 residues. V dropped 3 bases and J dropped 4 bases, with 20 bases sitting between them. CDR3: CASSAPLLRDHYNEQFF. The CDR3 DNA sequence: TGTGCCAGCAGCGCCCCCCTACTCCGGGACCATTACAATGAGCAGTTCTTC.

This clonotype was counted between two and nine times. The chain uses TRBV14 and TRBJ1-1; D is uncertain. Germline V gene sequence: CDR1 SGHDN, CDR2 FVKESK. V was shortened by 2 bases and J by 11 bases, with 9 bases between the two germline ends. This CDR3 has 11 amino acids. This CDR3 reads CASSQHSKAFF. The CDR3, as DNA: TGTGCCAGCAGCCAACACAGTAAGGCTTTCTTT.

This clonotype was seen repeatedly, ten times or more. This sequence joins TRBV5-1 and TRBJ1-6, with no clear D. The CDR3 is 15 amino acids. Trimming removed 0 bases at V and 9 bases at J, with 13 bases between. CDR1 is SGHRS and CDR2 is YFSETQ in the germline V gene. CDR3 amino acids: CASSLEGDTGSPLHF. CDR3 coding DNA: TGCGCCAGCAGCTTGGAAGGAGACACGGGTTCACCCCTCCACTTT.

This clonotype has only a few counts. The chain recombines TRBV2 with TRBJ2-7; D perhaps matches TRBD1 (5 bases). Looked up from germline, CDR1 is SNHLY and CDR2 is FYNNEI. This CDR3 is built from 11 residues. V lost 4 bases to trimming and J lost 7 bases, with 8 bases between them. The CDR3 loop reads CASSVREEQYF. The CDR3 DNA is TGTGCCAGCAGTGTCAGGGAAGAGCAGTACTTC.

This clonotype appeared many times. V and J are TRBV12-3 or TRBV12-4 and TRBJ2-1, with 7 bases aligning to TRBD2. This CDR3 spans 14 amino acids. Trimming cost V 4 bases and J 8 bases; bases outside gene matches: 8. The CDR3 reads CASSSRRGGDEQFF. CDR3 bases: TGTGCCAGCAGTTCCCGGCGGGGAGGGGATGAGCAGTTCTTC.

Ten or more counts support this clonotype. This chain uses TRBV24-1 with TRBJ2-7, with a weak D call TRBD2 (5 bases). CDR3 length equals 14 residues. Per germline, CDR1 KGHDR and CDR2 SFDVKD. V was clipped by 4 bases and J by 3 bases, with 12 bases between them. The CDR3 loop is CATSDARGSYEQYF. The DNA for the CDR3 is TGTGCCACCAGTGACGCCCGGGGTAGCTACGAGCAGTACTTC.

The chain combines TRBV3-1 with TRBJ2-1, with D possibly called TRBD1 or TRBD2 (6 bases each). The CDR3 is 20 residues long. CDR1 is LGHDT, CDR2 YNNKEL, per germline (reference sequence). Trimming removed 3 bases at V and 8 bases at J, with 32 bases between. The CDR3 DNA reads TGTGCCAGCAGCCAGGACTCTTTCACAGAAACAGGGTCCCCGGGGGATGAGCAGTTCTTC. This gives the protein CASSQDSFTETGSPGDEQFF.

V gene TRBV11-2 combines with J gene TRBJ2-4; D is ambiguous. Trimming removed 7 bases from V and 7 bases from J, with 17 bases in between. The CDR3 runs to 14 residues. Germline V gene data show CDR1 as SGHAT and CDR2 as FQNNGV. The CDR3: CASNPLSSWNIQYF. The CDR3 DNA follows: TGTGCCAGCAACCCCCTTTCCAGTTGGAACATTCAGTACTTC.

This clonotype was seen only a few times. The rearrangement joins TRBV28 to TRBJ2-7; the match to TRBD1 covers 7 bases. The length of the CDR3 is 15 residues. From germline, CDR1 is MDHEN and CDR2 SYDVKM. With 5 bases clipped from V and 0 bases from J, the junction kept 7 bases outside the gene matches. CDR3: CASSTATGSSYEQYF. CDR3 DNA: TGTGCCAGCAGTACAGCGACAGGGAGCTCCTACGAGCAGTACTTC.

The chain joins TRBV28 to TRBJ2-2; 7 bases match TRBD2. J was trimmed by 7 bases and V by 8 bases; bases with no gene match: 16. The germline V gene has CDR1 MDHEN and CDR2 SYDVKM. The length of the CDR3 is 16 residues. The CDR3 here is CASETVWGGRSGELFF. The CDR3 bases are TGTGCCAGCGAAACCGTCTGGGGGGGACGCAGCGGGGAGCTGTTTTTT.

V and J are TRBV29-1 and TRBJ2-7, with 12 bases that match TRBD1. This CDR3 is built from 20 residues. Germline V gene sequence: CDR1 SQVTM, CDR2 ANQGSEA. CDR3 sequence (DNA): TGCAGAGCGTTCCCGGGACAGGGGGCTTTCGACTTTGTGATCTCCTACGAGCAGTACTTC. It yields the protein CRAFPGQGAFDFVISYEQYF.

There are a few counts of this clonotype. This CDR3 is CASSLTGVSAEQYF. The DNA for the CDR3 is TGTGCCAGCAGCTTAACCGGCGTCTCCGCCGAGCAGTACTTC. V is TRBV7-2 and J is TRBJ2-7; D is undetermined. Germline lookup yields CDR1 SGHTA and CDR2 FQGNSA. V was shortened by 2 bases and J by 6 bases, with 14 bases between the two germline ends. The CDR3 is 14 amino acids.

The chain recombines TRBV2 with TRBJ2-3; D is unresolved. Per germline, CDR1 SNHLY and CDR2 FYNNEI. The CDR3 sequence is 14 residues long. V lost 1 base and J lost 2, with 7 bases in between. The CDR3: CASSEGQSTDTQYF. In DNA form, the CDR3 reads TGTGCCAGCAGTGAAGGTCAGTCCACAGATACGCAGTATTTT.

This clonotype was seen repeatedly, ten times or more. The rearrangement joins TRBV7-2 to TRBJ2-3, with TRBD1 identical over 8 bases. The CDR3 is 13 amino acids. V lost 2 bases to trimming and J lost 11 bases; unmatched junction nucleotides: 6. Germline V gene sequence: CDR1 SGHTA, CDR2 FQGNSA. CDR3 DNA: TGTGCCAGCAGCTTAACCTCCGGGACAGGGCAGTATTTT. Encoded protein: CASSLTSGTGQYF.

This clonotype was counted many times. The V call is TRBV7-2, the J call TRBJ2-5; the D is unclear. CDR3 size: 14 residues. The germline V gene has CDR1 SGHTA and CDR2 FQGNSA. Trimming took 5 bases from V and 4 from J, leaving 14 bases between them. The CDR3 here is CASSPGSRGETQYF. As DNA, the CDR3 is TGTGCCAGCAGCCCCGGCTCCAGAGGAGAGACCCAGTACTTC.

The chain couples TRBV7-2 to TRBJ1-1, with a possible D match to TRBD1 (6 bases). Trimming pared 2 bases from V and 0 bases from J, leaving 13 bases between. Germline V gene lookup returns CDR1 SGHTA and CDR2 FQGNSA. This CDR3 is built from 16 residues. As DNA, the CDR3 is TGTGCCAGCAGCTTAATGCAGGGGAGATTGAACACTGAAGCTTTCTTT. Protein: CASSLMQGRLNTEAFF.

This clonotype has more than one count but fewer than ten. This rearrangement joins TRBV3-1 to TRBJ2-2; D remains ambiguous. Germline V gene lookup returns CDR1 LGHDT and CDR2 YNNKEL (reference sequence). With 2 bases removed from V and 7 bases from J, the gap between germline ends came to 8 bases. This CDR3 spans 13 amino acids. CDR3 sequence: CASSQTKGGELFF. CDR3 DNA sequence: TGTGCCAGCAGCCAAACTAAGGGCGGGGAGCTGTTTTTT.

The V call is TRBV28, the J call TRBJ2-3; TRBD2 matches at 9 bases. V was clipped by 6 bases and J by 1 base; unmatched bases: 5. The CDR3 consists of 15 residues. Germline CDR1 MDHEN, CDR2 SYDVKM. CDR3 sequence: CASSQLAGGTDTQYF. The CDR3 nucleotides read TGTGCCAGCAGCCAATTAGCGGGGGGCACAGATACGCAGTATTTT. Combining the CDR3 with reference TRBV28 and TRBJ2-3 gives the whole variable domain DVKVTQSSRYLVKRTGEKVFLECVQDMDHENMFWYRQDPGLGLRLIYFSYDVKMKEKGDIPEGYSVSREKKERFSLILESASTNQTSMYLCASSQLAGGTDTQYFGPGTRLTVL.

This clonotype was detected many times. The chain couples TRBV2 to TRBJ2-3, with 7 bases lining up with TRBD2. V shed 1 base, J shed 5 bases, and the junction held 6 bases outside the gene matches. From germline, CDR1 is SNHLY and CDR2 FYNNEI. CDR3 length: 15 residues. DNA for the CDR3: TGTGCCAGCAGTGAAGTGCTTAGCGGGCAAGATACGCAGTATTTT. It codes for CASSEVLSGQDTQYF.

CDR3 DNA: TGTGCCAGCAGTGCGACGAGACAGGGTGAAAAACTGTTTTTT. The encoded protein is CASSATRQGEKLFF. V and J are TRBV6-1 and TRBJ1-4; TRBD1 agrees at 7 bases. CDR3 length equals 14 residues. CDR1 MNHNS and CDR2 SASEGT come from the germline V gene. Trimming took 4 bases from V and 7 from J; bases not matched to a gene: 6.

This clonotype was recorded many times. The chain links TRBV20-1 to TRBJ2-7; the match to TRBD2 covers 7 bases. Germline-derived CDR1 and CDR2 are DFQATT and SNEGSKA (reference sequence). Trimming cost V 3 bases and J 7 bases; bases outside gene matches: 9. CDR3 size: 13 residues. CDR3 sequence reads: CSASGGIAREQYF. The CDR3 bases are TGCAGTGCTAGCGGGGGGATTGCAAGAGAGCAGTACTTC.

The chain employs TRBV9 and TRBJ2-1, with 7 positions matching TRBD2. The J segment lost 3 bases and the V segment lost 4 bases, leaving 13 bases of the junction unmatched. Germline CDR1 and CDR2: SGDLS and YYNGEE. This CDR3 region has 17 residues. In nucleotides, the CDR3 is TGTGCCAGCAGCCCAGGGAGGGGTTTGTGGCTCTACAATGAGCAGTTCTTC. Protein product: CASSPGRGLWLYNEQFF.